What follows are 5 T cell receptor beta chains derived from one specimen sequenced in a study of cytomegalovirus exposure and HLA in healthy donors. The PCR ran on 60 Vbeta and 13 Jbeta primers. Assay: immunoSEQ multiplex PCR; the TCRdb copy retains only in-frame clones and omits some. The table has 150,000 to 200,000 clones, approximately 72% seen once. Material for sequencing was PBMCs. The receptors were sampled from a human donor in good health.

CDR3 loop: CASSPKSTGGVSSYEQYF. In nucleotides, the CDR3 is TGCGCCAGCAGCCCAAAGTCCACAGGAGGGGTGAGCTCCTACGAGCAGTACTTC. The chain joins TRBV5-1 to TRBJ2-7; perhaps TRBD2 as D (6 bases). Deletions cut 4 bases from V and 0 bases from J, with 23 bases between. The germline CDR1 and CDR2 sequences are SGHRS and YFSETQ. The CDR3 covers 18 residues.

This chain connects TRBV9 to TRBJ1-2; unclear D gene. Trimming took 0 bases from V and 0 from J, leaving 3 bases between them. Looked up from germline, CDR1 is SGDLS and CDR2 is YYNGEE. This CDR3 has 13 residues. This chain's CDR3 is CASSVAANYGYTF. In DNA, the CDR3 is TGTGCCAGCAGCGTAGCGGCTAACTATGGCTACACCTTC.

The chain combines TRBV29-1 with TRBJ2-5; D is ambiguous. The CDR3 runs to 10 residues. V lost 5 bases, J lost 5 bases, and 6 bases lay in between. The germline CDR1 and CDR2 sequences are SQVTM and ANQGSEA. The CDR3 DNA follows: TGCAGCGTTATCCTGGAGACCCAGTACTTC. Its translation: CSVILETQYF.

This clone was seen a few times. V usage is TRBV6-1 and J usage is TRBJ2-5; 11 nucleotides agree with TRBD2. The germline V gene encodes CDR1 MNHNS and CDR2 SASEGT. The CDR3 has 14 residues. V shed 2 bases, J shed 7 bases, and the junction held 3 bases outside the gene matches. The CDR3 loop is CASSELAGGGTQYF. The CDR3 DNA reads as TGTGCCAGCAGTGAACTAGCGGGGGGTGGGACCCAGTACTTC.

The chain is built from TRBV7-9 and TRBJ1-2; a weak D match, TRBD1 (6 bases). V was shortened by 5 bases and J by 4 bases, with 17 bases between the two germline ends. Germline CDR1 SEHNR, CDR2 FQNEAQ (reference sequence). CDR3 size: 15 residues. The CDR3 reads CASSLYGDKLYGYTF. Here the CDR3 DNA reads TGTGCCAGCAGCCTCTATGGGGACAAACTCTATGGCTACACCTTC.